The subject of this entry is one T cell receptor (beta chain). Sequencing was performed with immunoSEQ multiplex PCR; in TCRdb, only in-frame clones are kept and a portion is missing. The data show 150,000 to 200,000 clones, roughly 80% seen once. This record comes from a study of blood T cell repertoires in COVID-19. Looking at the study overall: Sources were T cells, B-cell-depleted T cells, or PBMCs; the material itself was cDNA or gDNA.

Patients in Seattle were enrolled during active infection, then followed longitudinally. The sample was peripheral blood. The receptor was isolated from a man in his sixties with COVID-19, enrolled during active disease.

The CDR3 nucleotides read TGTGCCAGCACGCCAGGGGCCAGCTACGAGCAGTACTTC. It encodes CASTPGASYEQYF. The rearrangement joins TRBV6-5 to TRBJ2-7, with D maybe TRBD1 (6 bases). V was pared by 7 bases and J by 3 bases, with 13 bases between. There are 13 residues in the CDR3. CDR1 and CDR2 from the germline V gene are MNHEY and SVGAGI.